This T cell receptor beta chain is drawn from a study of blood T cell repertoires in COVID-19. Germline lookup yields CDR1 PRHDT and CDR2 FYEKMQ (reference sequence). The length of the CDR3 is 11 residues. V was shortened by 3 bases and J by 8 bases, with 7 bases between the two germline ends. Clones were read by immunoSEQ multiplex PCR, and TCRdb kept only the in-frame ones, dropping some. The data contain about 120,000 clones, about 90% of them singletons. V gene TRBV13 combines with J gene TRBJ1-2, with a possible D match to TRBD1 (5 bases). This TCR was recovered from a woman aged 55-70 years with COVID-19, enrolled during active disease. Source material: peripheral blood. The CDR3 is CASSFGGGYTF. CDR3 DNA: TGTGCCAGCAGCTTCGGGGGAGGCTACACCTTC.